The rows below give T cell receptor beta chains drawn from one sample of a study of shared clonotypes between healthy human individuals. The data were produced by immunoSEQ multiplex PCR, yet TCRdb's version contains in-frame clones alone and is incomplete. Found here are 2 million to 3 million clones, about 92% of them singletons; the top ten hold around 0.14%. Material for sequencing was naive CD4+ T cells sorted from blood. All receptors derive from a man aged 18 to 29 in good health. Each CDR3 is given with its conserved first and last residue. Each record gives: CDR3 protein, CDR3 DNA, clone size, J gene, D gene, V gene. A D gene is named only where the DNA matches it firmly. Not all rows give a size; the values are once, few, many and, for expanded clones, a class.

CASSNRDEQYF,TGCGCCAGCAGCAACAGGGACGAGCAGTACTTC,NA,TRBJ2-7,NA,TRBV5-1
CATSTAQGSYNEQFF,TGTGCCACCAGCACCGCACAGGGCTCCTACAATGAGCAGTTCTTC,NA,TRBJ2-1,NA,TRBV15
CASGFEGLVEKLFF,TGTGCTAGTGGTTTTGAAGGGTTAGTTGAAAAACTGTTTTTT,NA,TRBJ1-4,NA,TRBV12-5
CSVGDSSYEQYF,TGCAGCGTTGGAGACAGTTCCTACGAGCAGTACTTC,NA,TRBJ2-7,NA,TRBV29-1
CASSTPGPNGEGAQYF,TGTGCCAGCAGCACCCCGGGCCCAAATGGGGAAGGGGCCCAGTACTTC,NA,TRBJ2-5,NA,TRBV9
CASSLRVISYEQYF,TGCGCCAGCAGTTTGAGGGTAATCTCTTACGAGCAGTACTTC,once,TRBJ2-7,NA,TRBV28
CASKGGQASYEQYF,TGTGCCAGCAAGGGGGGACAGGCAAGTTACGAGCAGTACTTC,NA,TRBJ2-7,TRBD1,TRBV2
CASRSLIRDTLNQPQHF,TGTGCAAGTCGTTCGCTCATAAGAGACACACTGAATCAGCCCCAGCATTTT,NA,TRBJ1-5,NA,TRBV12-2
CSGWTGASYEQYF,TGCAGCGGGTGGACAGGGGCCTCCTACGAGCAGTACTTC,NA,TRBJ2-7,TRBD1,TRBV29-1
CASSALGNTNLGYTF,TGTGCCAGTAGTGCCTTAGGAAACACCAACTTGGGCTACACCTTC,NA,TRBJ1-2,NA,TRBV19
CASSFGGTYEQYF,TGTGCCAGCAGTTTCGGAGGGACCTACGAGCAGTACTTC,once,TRBJ2-7,NA,TRBV6-6